This T cell receptor beta chain was retrieved from a study of OX40 agonist ivuxolimab in advanced cancers. Overall study context: It was ivuxolimab, an agonistic anti-OX40 (CD134) antibody, that patients were treated with.

General observations from the study: Among expanded peripheral T cells, antigen specificity went undetermined.

A note on this clone: Its antigen remains unknown.

CDR3 length: 16 amino acids. CDR1 SGHKS and CDR2 YYEKEE come from the germline V gene (reference sequence). Trimming removed 0 bases at V and 0 bases at J, with 13 bases between. This table comes from immunoSEQ multiplex PCR, and its TCRdb copy is limited to in-frame clones, with some not included. The sample holds approximately 47,000 clones, approximately 86% seen once. V gene TRBV5-5 combines with J gene TRBJ2-7; D remains unclear. The sequences come from CD4+ or CD8+ T cells sorted from blood, collected in a trial of the OX40 agonist ivuxolimab. This TCR was recovered from an adult with an advanced solid tumor such as melanoma, head and neck, liver or kidney cancer. The CDR3 sequence: CASSLELTLFSYEQYF. CDR3 DNA: TGTGCCAGCAGCTTGGAACTCACCCTTTTCTCCTACGAGCAGTACTTC.